Listed below are T cell receptor beta chains from one sample, sequenced in a study of shared T cell receptors in the human thymus. Clones were read by immunoSEQ multiplex PCR, and TCRdb kept only the in-frame ones, dropping some. The table has roughly 410,000 clones, roughly 94% seen once; the top ten hold about 0.02%. Sequenced input: thymocytes. The receptors come from a human donor. CDR3s include the opening cysteine and the closing phenylalanine or tryptophan. D genes are given only for firm matches. Clone size, where shown, is once, few, many, or a class for clones that have expanded.

TRBJ2-1	.	TRBV9	.	TGTGCCAGCAGCCCAGGCGGAGCCTCCTTCCCTTACAATGAGCAGTTCTTC	CASSPGGASFPYNEQFF
TRBJ2-7	.	TRBV19	.	TGTGCCAGTAGTCCCCCCCTGGGCTACGAGCAGTACTTC	CASSPPLGYEQYF
TRBJ1-2	.	TRBV28	.	TGTGCCAGCACTTTCCACAGGGAAAGTACGAGGTATGGCTACACCTTC	CASTFHRESTRYGYTF
TRBJ1-5	.	TRBV9	.	TGTGCCAGCAGCGTAGAGGGGCTGAGCAATCAGCCCCAGCATTTT	CASSVEGLSNQPQHF
TRBJ2-3	.	TRBV28	TRBD1	TGTGCCAGCAGTTGGACAGGGCCCCGCGATACGCAGTATTTT	CASSWTGPRDTQYF
TRBJ2-5	.	TRBV5-1	TRBD2	TGCGCCAGCAGTTTAACTAGCGGGAGGGCCGGGGAGACCCAGTACTTC	CASSLTSGRAGETQYF
TRBJ2-7	.	TRBV19	TRBD2	TGTGCCAGTAGTACGACTAGCGGGGGATACGAGCAGTACTTC	CASSTTSGGYEQYF
TRBJ2-7	.	TRBV27	TRBD2	TGTGCCAGCAGTTTCCAGGGGCGGGAGGTCCCCTACGAGCAGTACTTC	CASSFQGREVPYEQYF
TRBJ2-5	once	TRBV9	TRBD1	TGTGCCAGCAGCGCCTGGACAGGGGACGAGACCCAGTACTTC	CASSAWTGDETQYF
TRBJ2-7	once	TRBV9	TRBD2	TGTGCCAGCAGCGTAGGCGCTAGCGGGACCCCCTCCTACGAGCAGTACTTC	CASSVGASGTPSYEQYF
TRBJ2-1	.	TRBV7-8	.	TGTGCCAGCAGCCCCCTTCTGGTGGGAGCCAGGATCAATGAGCAGTTCTTC	CASSPLLVGARINEQFF
TRBJ2-1	.	TRBV5-1	.	TGCGCCAGCAGCAAAGACGGGGGACATGCCTACAATGAGCAGTTCTTC	CASSKDGGHAYNEQFF